The source of this T cell receptor beta chain is a study of blood T cells in healthy people across ages. The germline CDR1 and CDR2 sequences are SGHRS and YFSETQ. The CDR3 is 16 residues long. Deletions cut 3 bases from V and 4 bases from J, with 19 bases between. Whenever a sample was processed, at least 7 million PBMCs were isolated. Notes on the study in general: CMV status of donors was not determined, possibly confounding expanded clonotype changes. Naive T cell percentage showed a strong correlation with TCR beta diversity.

Then a second PCR, running roughly 7 to 11 cycles, was carried out with a sample-barcoded 5' primer and a J-beta primer mix. Every cDNA molecule bore a tag from a template-switch adaptor containing 12 random nucleotides. TCRdb re-analysed the 5' RACE reads in MiXCR, keeping a single row per CDR3 protein. The profile shows under 2,000,000 distinct CDR3 sequences, about 50% of them singletons. Concerning this clonotype: Antigen unknown.

This rearrangement joins TRBV5-1 to TRBJ2-5; weak D call: TRBD2 (5 bases). The receptor comes from a woman aged 40 to 50 in good health. Sequencing was carried out using blood. The CDR3 nucleotides are TGCGCCAGCAGCTCCCAGGTTGCGGGCTGGGGAGAGACCCAGTACTTC. This translates into CASSSQVAGWGETQYF.